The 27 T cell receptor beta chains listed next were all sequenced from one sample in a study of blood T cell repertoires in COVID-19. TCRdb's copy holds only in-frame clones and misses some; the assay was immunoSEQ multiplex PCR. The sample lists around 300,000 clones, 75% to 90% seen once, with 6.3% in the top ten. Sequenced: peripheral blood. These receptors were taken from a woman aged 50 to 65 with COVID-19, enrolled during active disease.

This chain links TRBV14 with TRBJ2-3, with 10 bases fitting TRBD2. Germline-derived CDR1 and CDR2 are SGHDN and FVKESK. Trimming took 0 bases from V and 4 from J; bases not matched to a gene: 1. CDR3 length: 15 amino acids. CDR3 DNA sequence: TGTGCCAGCAGCCAAGATCTAGCGGGGGCAGATACGCAGTATTTT. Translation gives CASSQDLAGADTQYF.

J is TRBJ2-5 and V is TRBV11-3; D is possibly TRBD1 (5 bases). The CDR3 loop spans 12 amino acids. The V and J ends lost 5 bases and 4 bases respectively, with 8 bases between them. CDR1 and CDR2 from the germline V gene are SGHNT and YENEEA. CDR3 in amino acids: CASSLQGETQYF. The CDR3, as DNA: TGTGCCAGCAGCCTGCAGGGAGAGACCCAGTACTTC.

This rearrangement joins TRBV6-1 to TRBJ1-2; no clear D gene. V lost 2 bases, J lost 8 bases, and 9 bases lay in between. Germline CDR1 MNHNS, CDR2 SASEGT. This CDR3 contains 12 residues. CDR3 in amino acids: CASSEQTLGYTF. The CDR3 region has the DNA TGTGCCAGCAGTGAACAGACTCTGGGCTACACCTTC.

The CDR3 coding sequence is TGTGCCACCAGTGATTTGCTAAGGAGAGCTTTCTTT. It encodes CATSDLLRRAFF. V and J are TRBV24-1 and TRBJ1-1; no reliable D call. The CDR3 has 12 amino acids. CDR1 KGHDR and CDR2 SFDVKD come from the germline V gene. Trimming cost V 0 bases and J 10 bases, with 8 bases left between them.

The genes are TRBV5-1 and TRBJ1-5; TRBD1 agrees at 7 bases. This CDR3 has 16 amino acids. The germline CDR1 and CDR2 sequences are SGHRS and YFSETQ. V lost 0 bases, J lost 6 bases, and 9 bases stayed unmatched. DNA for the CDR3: TGCGCCAGCAGCTTGGAGGGGGCAGGGGAAGGTCAGCCCCAGCATTTT. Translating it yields CASSLEGAGEGQPQHF.

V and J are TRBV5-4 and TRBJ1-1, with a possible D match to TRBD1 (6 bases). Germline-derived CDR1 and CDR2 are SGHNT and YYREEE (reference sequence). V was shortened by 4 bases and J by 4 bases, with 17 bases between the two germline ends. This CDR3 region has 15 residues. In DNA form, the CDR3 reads TGTGCCAGCAGCCAGCGATTACAGGGTGTCACTGAAGCTTTCTTT. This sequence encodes CASSQRLQGVTEAFF.

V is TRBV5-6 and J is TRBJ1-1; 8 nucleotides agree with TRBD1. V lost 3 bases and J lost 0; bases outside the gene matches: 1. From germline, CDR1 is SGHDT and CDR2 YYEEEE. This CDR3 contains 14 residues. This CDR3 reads CASSSTGVNTEAFF. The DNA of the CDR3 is TGTGCCAGCAGCTCGACAGGGGTGAACACTGAAGCTTTCTTT.

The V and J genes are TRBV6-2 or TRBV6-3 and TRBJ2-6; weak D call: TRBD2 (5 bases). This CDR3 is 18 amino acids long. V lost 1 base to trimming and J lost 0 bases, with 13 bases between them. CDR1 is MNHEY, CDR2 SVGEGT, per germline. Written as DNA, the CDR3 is TGTGCCAGCAGTTACTTCGGGGAGCTAAACTCTGGGGCCAACGTCCTGACTTTC. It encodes CASSYFGELNSGANVLTF.

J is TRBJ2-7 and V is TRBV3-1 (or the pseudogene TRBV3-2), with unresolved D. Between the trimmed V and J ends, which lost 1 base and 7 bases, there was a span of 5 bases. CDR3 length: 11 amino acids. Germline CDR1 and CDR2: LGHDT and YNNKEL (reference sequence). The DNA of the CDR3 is TGTGCCAGCAGCCAAGCGCGGGAGCAGTACTTC. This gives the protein CASSQAREQYF.

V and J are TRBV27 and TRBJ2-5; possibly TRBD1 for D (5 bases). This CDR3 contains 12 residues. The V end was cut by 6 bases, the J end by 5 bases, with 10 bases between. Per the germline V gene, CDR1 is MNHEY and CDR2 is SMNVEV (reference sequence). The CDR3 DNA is TGTGCCAGCAGGTCAGGGCCTGAGACCCAGTACTTC. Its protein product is CASRSGPETQYF.

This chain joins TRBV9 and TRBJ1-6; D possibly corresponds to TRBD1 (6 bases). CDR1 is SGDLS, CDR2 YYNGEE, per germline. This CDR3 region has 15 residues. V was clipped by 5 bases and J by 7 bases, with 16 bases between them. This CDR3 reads CASSSIGGANSPLHF. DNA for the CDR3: TGTGCCAGCAGTTCTATAGGGGGGGCGAATTCACCCCTCCACTTT.

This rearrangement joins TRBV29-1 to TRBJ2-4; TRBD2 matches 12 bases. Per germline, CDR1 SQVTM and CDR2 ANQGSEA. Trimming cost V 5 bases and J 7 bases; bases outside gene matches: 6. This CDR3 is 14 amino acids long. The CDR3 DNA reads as TGCAGCGTTAGTTCGCTAGCGGGAGGGAACATTCAGTACTTC. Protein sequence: CSVSSLAGGNIQYF.

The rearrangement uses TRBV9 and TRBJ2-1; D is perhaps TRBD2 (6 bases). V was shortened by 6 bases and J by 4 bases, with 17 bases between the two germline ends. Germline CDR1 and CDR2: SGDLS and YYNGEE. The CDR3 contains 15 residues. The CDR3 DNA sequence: TGTGCCAGCACCAAAGGAGGGGCTCTTTACAATGAGCAGTTCTTC. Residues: CASTKGGALYNEQFF.

CDR3 sequence reads: CANPFRGGREGSYNEQFF. The CDR3 DNA is TGTGCCAACCCCTTCAGGGGGGGGCGGGAGGGTTCCTACAATGAGCAGTTCTTC. The chain combines TRBV9 with TRBJ2-1; TRBD2 aligns across 9 bases. The CDR3 spans 18 residues. Germline V gene lookup returns CDR1 SGDLS and CDR2 YYNGEE. V shed 9 bases and J 1 base; nucleotides not matched to a gene: 17.

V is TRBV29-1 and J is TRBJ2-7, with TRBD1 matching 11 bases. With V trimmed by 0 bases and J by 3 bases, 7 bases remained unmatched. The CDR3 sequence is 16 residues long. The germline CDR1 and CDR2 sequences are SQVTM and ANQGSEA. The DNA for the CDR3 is TGCAGCGTTGAAGACTCCCGGGACAGGGGGTTCTACGAGCAGTACTTC. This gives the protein CSVEDSRDRGFYEQYF.

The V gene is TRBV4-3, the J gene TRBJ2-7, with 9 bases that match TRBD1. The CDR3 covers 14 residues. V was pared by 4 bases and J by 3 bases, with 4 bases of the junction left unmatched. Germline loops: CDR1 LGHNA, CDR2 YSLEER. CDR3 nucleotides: TGCGCCAGCAGCCCAAGGACAGGGGACTACGAGCAGTACTTC. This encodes CASSPRTGDYEQYF.

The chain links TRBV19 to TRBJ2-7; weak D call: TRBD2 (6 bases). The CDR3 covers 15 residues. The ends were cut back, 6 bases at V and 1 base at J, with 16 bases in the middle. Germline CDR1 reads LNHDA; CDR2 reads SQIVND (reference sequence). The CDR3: CASSGGRDPSYEQYF. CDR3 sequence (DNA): TGTGCCAGTAGCGGAGGGCGGGACCCTTCCTACGAGCAGTACTTC.

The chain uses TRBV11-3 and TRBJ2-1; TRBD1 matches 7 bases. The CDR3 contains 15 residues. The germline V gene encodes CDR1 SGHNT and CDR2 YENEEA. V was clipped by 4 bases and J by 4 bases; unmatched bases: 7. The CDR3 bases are TGTGCCAGCAGCTCCCGGGACAGAGATTACAATGAGCAGTTCTTC. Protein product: CASSSRDRDYNEQFF.

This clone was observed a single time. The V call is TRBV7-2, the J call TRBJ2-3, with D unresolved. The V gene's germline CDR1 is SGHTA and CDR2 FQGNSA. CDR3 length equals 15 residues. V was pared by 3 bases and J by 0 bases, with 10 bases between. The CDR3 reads CASSFLGISTDTQYF. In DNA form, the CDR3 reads TGTGCCAGCAGCTTTCTAGGCATTAGCACAGATACGCAGTATTTT.

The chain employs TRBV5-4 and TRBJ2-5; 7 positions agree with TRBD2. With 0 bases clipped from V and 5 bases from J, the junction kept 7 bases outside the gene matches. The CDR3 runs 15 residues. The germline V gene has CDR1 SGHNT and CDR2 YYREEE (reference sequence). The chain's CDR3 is CASSLEAGLFETQYF. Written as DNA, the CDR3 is TGTGCCAGCAGCTTGGAAGCGGGACTTTTTGAGACCCAGTACTTC.

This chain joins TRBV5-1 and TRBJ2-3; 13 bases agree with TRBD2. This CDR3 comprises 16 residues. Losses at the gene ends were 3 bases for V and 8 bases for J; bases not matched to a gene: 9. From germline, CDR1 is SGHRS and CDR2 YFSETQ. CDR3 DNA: TGCGCCAGCAGCTCCGGGACTAGCGGGAATTATGGTACGCAGTATTTT. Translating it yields CASSSGTSGNYGTQYF.

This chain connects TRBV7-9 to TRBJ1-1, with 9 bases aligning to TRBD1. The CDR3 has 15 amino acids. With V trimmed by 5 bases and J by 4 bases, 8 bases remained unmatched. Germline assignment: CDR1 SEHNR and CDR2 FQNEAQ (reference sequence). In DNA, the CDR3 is TGTGCCAGCAGCCGAGCCCGGGACAGGGCCACTGAAGCTTTCTTT. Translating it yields CASSRARDRATEAFF.

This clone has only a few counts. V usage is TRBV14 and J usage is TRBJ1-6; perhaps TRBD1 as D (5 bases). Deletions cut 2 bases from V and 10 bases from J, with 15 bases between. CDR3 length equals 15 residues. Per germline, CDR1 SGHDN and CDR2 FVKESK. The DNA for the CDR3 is TGTGCCAGCAGCCAACGGCAGGGAATGAACTCACCCCTCCACTTT. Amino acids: CASSQRQGMNSPLHF.

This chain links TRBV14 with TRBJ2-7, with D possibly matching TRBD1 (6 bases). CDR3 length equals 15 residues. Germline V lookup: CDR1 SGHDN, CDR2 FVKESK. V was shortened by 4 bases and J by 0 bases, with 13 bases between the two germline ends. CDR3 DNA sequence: TGTGCCAGCAGCCTCTCGACAGGAAGCTCCTACGAGCAGTACTTC. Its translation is CASSLSTGSSYEQYF.

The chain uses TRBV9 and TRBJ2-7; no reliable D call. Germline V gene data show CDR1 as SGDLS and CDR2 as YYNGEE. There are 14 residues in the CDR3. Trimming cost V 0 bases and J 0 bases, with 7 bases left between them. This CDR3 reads CASSVGAVSYEQYF. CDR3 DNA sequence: TGTGCCAGCAGCGTAGGGGCAGTCTCCTACGAGCAGTACTTC.

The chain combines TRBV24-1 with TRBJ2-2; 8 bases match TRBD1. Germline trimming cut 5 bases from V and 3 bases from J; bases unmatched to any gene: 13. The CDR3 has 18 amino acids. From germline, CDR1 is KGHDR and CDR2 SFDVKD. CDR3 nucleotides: TGTGCCACCAGTGCCAATCCCCGAGGACAGGGTTACACCGGGGAGCTGTTTTTT. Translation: CATSANPRGQGYTGELFF.

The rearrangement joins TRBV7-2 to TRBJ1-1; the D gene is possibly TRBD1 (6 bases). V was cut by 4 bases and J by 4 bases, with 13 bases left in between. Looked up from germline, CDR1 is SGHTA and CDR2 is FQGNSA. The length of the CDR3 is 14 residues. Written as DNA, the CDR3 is TGTGCCAGCAGCTCTGGGGGGGCAGGCACTGAAGCTTTCTTT. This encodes CASSSGGAGTEAFF.